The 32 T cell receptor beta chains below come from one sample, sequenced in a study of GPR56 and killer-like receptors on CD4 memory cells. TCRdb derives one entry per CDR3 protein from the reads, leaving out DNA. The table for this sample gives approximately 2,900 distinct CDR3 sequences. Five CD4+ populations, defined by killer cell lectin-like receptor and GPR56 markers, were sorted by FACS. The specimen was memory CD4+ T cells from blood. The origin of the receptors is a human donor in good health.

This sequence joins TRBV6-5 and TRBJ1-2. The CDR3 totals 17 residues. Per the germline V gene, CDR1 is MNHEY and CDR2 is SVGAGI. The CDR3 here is CASSYSGTSGGNYGYTF.

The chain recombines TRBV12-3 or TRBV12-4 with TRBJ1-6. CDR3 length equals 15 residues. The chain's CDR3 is CASSNRGSYNSPLHF.

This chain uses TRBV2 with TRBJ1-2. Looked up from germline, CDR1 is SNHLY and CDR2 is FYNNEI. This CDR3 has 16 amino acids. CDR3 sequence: CASKGGGFPLNYGYTF.

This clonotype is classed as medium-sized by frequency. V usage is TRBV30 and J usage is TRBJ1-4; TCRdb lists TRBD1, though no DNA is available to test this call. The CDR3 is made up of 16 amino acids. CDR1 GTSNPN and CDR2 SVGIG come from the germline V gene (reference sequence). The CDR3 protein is CAWGGTGGVSNEKLFF.

CDR3 region: CASSEGTAIQETQYF. V usage is TRBV12-3 or TRBV12-4 and J usage is TRBJ2-5; TCRdb picks TRBD1, but there is no DNA to check that call. The CDR3 loop spans 15 amino acids.

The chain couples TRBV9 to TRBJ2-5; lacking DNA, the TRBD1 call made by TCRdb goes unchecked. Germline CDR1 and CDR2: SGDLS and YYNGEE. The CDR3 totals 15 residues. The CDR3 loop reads CASSQGQFEQSAQYF. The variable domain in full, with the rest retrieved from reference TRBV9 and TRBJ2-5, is DSGVTQTPKHLITATGQRVTLRCSPRSGDLSVYWYQQSLDQGLQFLIQYYNGEERAKGNILERFSAQQFPDLHSELNLSSLELGDSALYFCASSQGQFEQSAQYFGPGTRLLVL.

CDR3 protein: CSAPGPTSGYYEQYF. The chain links TRBV20-1 to TRBJ2-7; TCRdb proposes TRBD2, but this gene call is untestable without DNA. Germline CDR1 and CDR2: DFQATT and SNEGSKA (reference sequence). The CDR3 runs to 15 residues.

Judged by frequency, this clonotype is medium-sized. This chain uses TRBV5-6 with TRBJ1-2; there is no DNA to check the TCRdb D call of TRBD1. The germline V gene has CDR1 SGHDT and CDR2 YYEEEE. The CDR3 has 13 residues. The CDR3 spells CASSLEQGYGYTF.

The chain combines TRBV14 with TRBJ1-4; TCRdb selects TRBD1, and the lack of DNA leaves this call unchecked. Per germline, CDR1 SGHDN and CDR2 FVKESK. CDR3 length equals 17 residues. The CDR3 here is CASSQFIGQGADEKLFF. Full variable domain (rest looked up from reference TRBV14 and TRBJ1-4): EAGVTQFPSHSVIEKGQTVTLRCDPISGHDNLYWYRRVMGKEIKFLLHFVKESKQDESGMPNNRFLAERTGGTYSTLKVQPAELEDSGVYFCASSQFIGQGADEKLFFGSGTQLSVL.

CDR3 sequence reads: CASSLGQASYQPQHF. The chain carries TRBV6-1 and TRBJ1-5; TCRdb lists TRBD1, though no DNA is available to test this call. This CDR3 has 15 residues. Germline lookup yields CDR1 MNHNS and CDR2 SASEGT.

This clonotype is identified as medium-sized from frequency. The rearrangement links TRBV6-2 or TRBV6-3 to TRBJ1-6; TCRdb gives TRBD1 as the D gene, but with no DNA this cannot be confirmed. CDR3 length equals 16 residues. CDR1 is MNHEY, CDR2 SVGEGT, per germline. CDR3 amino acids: CASSSPGRRRDSPLHF.

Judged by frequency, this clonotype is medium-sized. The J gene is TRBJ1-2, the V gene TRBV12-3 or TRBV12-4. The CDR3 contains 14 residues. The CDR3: CASSLRLSNYGYTF.

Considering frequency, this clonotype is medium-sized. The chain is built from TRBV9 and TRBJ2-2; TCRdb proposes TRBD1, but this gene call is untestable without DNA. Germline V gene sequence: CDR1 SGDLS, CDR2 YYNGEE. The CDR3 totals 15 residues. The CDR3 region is CASSSRGGNVGELFF.

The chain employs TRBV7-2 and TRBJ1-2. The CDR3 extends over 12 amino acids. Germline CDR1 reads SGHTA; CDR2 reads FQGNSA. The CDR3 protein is CASHTPGYGYTF.

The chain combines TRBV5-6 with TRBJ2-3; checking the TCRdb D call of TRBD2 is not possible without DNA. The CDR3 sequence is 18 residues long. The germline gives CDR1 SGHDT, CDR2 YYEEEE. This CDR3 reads CASSFTSGGDQSTDTQYF. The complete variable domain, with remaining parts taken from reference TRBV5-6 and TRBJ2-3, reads DAGVTQSPTHLIKTRGQQVTLRCSPKSGHDTVSWYQQALGQGPQFIFQYYEEEERQRGNFPDRFSGHQFPNYSSELNVNALLLGDSALYLCASSFTSGGDQSTDTQYFGPGTRLTVL.

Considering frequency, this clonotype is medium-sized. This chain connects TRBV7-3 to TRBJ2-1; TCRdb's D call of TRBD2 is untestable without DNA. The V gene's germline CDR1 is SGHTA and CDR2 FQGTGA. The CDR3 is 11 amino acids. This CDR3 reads CASGRANEQFF.

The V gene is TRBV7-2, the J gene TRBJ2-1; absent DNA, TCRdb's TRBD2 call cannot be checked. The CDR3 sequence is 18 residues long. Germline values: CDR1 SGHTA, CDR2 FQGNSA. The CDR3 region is CASSRGLAGGPTTGVQFF.

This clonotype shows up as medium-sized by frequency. The CDR3 loop is CASGATGEGEKLFF. The rearrangement joins TRBV5-6 to TRBJ1-4; the D call from TCRdb, TRBD1, cannot be confirmed without DNA. Germline-derived CDR1 and CDR2 are SGHDT and YYEEEE. The CDR3 spans 14 residues.

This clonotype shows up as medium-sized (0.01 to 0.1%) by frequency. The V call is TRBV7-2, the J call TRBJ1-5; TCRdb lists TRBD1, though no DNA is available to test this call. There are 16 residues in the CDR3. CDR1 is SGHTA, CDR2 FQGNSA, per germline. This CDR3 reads CASSLMQGRQGQPQHF.

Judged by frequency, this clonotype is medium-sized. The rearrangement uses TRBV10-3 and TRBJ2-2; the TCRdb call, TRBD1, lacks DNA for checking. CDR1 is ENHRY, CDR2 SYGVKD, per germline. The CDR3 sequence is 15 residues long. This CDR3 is CAITTPGQNTGELFF.

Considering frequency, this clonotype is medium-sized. The CDR3 here is CAGDHGEGRYGYTF. The chain links TRBV7-9 to TRBJ1-2. Per germline, CDR1 SEHNR and CDR2 FQNEAQ (reference sequence). This CDR3 comprises 14 residues.

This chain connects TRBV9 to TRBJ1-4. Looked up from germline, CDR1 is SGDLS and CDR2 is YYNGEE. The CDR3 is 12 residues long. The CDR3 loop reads CASSVTDEKLFF.

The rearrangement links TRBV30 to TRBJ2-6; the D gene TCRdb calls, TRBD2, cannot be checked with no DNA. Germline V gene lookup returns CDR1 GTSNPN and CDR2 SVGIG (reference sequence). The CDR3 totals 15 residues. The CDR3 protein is CACGGDLSGANVLTF. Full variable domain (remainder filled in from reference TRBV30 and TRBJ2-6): SQTIHQWPATLVQPVGSPLSLECTVEGTSNPNLYWYRQAAGRGLQLLFYSVGIGQISSEVPQNLSASRPQDRQFILSSKKLLLSDSGFYLCACGGDLSGANVLTFGAGSRLTVL.

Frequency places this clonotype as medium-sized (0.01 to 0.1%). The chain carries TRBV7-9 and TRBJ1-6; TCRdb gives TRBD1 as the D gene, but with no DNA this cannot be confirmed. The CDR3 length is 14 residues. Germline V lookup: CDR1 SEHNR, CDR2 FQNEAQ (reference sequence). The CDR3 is CASRKGTGVSPLHF.

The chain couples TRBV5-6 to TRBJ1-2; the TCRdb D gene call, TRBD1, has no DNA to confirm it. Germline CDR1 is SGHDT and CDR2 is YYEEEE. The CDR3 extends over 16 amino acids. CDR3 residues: CASSHWGARIGYGYTF.

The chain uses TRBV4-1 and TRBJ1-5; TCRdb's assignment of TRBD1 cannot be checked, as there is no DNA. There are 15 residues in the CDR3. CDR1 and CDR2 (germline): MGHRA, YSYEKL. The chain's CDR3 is CASSLSGQSNQPQHF.

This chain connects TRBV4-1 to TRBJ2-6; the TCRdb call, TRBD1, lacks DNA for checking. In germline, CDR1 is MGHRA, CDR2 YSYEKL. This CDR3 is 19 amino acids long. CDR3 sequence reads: CASSQRMTAGNSGANVLTF.

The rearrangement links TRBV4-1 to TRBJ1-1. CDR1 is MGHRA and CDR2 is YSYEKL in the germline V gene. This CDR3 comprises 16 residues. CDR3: CASSRRPEAGNTEAFF.

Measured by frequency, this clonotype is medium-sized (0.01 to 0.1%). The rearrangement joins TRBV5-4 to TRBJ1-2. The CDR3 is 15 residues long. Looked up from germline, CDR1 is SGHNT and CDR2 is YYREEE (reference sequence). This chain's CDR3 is CASSRRGGGSYGYTF.

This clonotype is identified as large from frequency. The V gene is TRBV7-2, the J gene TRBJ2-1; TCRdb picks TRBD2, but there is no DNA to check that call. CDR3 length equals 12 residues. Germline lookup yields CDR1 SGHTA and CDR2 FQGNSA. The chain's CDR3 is CASRWDGGEQFF.

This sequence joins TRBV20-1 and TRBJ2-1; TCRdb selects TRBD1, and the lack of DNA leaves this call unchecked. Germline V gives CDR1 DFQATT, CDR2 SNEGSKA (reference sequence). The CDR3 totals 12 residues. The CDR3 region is CSAVYRVNEQFF.

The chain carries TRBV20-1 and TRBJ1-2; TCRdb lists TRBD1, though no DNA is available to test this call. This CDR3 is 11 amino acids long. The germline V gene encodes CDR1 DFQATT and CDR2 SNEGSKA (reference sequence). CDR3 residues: CSARVGPRYTF.